The T cell receptor beta chain described here comes from a study of molecular identifiers for immune sequencing clone quantification. Study observations and caveats: Single-cell amounts of spiked Jurkat TCR RNA were reportedly detectable among about a million naive cells. Clones above 20 RNA copies held over 98% of effector molecules, under 1% in naive cells. Identical TCR molecules sharing a barcode could underestimate highly expanded clone sizes.

TCRdb reprocessed the PCR reads via MiXCR and lists one record per CDR3 protein. The sample holds under 800,000 distinct CDR3 sequences, roughly 25% seen once. The germline CDR1 and CDR2 sequences are SEHNR and FQNEAQ (reference sequence). Trimming stripped 5 bases from V and 4 bases from J, with 17 bases between. The CDR3 covers 15 residues. This clonotype occurred many times. Antigen: not known. The material sequenced was naive CD8+ T cells from blood, with Jurkat cell RNA spiked in. The subset denotes: FACS-sorted CD8+CD4-CCR7+CD45RA+ naive T cells. The rearrangement joins TRBV7-9 to TRBJ2-5, with D maybe TRBD2 (5 bases). The TCR sequence derives from a human donor in good health. Some libraries in this study had Jurkat cell RNA spiked in. CDR3 region: CASSPLGRDIETQYF. The CDR3 DNA reads TGTGCCAGCAGCCCTCTAGGTCGGGATATAGAGACCCAGTACTTC.